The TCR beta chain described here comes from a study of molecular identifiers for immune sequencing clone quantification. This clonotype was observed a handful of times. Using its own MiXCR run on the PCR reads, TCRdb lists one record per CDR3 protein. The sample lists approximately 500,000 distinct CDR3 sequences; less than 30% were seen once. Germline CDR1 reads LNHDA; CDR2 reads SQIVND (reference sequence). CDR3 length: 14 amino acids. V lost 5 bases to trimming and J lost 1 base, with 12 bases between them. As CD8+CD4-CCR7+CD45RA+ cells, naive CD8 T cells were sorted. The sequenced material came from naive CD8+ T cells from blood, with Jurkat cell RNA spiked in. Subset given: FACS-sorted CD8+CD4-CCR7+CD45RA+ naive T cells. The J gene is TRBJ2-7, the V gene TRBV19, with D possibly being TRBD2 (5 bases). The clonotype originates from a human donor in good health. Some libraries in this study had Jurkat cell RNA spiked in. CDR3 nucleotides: TGTGCCAGTAGTTCCGAGGGCAAATCCTACGAGCAGTACTTC. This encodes CASSSEGKSYEQYF.